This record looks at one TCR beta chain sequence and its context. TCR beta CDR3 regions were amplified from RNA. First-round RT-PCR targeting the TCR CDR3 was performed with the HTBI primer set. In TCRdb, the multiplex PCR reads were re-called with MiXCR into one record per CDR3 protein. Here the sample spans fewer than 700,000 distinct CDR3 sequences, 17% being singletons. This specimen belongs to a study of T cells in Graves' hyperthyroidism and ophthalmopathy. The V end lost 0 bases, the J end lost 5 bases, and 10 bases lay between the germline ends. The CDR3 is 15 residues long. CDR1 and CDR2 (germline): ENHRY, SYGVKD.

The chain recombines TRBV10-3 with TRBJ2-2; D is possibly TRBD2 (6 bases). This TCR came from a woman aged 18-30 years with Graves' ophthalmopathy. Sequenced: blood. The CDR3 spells CAISESGAGTGELFF. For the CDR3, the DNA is TGTGCCATCAGTGAGTCCGGTGCGGGAACCGGGGAGCTGTTTTTT.